A selection of T cell receptor beta chains follows, all from one sample in a study of beta chain features in type 1 diabetes. Profiling relied on immunoSEQ multiplex PCR, and the TCRdb table lists in-frame clones only, not all of them. The sample records 200,000 to 250,000 clones, approximately 10% being singletons. Specimen: central memory CD4+ T cells from blood. The source is a man younger than 35 in good health. Each CDR3 is given with its conserved first and last residue. Fields, in order: clone size, V gene, J gene, D gene, CDR3 DNA, CDR3 protein. The D gene is left open where the match is weak. Clone sizes are given selectively: once, few, many, or a class where the clone is expanded.

size: few
V: TRBV6-1
J: TRBJ2-7
D: TRBD2
DNA: TGTGCCAGCAAAAGAGGACTAGCGGCGCAGTACTTC
CDR3: CASKRGLAAQYF

size: NA
V: TRBV7-2
J: TRBJ2-3
D: NA
DNA: TGTGCCAGCAGCGAGGGGGGGCGCCCAGATACGCAGTATTTT
CDR3: CASSEGGRPDTQYF

size: NA
V: TRBV7-3
J: TRBJ2-3
D: NA
DNA: TGTGCCAGCAGCCTCGGGACACACTCGCTCACAGATACGCAGTATTTT
CDR3: CASSLGTHSLTDTQYF

size: NA
V: TRBV12-5
J: TRBJ2-1
D: TRBD2
DNA: TGTGCTAGTGGCCTTCTAGCGGGGGACTACAATGAGCAGTTCTTC
CDR3: CASGLLAGDYNEQFF

size: NA
V: TRBV11-2
J: TRBJ2-3
D: TRBD2
DNA: TGTGCCAGCAGCCCACTAGCGGGAGGGCTCGATACGCAGTATTTT
CDR3: CASSPLAGGLDTQYF

size: few
V: TRBV30
J: TRBJ1-1
D: NA
DNA: TGTGCCTGGGACAAGGGGTCGGGCACTGAAGCTTTCTTT
CDR3: CAWDKGSGTEAFF

size: NA
V: TRBV7-9
J: TRBJ2-1
D: NA
DNA: TGTGCCAGCAGCTCCACTGACTATAACGGGGGGCAGTTCTTC
CDR3: CASSSTDYNGGQFF

size: few
V: TRBV4-2
J: TRBJ1-1
D: NA
DNA: TGTGCCAGCAGCCAAGATTTCGCAGAATTGAACACTGAAGCTTTCTTT
CDR3: CASSQDFAELNTEAFF

size: many
V: TRBV21-1
J: TRBJ2-7
D: NA
DNA: TGTGCCAGCACAAGAGTACAGGGGACCTCCTACGAGCAGTACTTC
CDR3: CASTRVQGTSYEQYF

size: few
V: TRBV6-1
J: TRBJ2-7
D: NA
DNA: TGTGCCAGCAGTGATACAGGCCCCTACGAGCAGTACTTC
CDR3: CASSDTGPYEQYF

size: few
V: TRBV7-2
J: TRBJ2-7
D: TRBD2
DNA: TGTGCCAGCAGCCCCACCGTCCTAGCGGGAGGTGTCTACGAGCAGTACTTC
CDR3: CASSPTVLAGGVYEQYF

size: few
V: TRBV6-5
J: TRBJ2-3
D: NA
DNA: TGTGCCAGCAGTACAGGGTCAGATACGCAGTATTTT
CDR3: CASSTGSDTQYF

size: few
V: TRBV6-6
J: TRBJ2-3
D: NA
DNA: TGTGCCAGCAGATTGGCGGGACGGCAAGATACGCAGTATTTT
CDR3: CASRLAGRQDTQYF

size: few
V: TRBV29-1
J: TRBJ2-1
D: TRBD2
DNA: TGCAGCGCCCCACTCCGCCTACTAGCGGGAGGAGGAAATGAGCAGTTCTTC
CDR3: CSAPLRLLAGGGNEQFF

size: many
V: TRBV6-5
J: TRBJ1-1
D: TRBD1
DNA: TGTGCCAGTCAGTCGTGGGACAGGGTCGAAGCTTTCTTT
CDR3: CASQSWDRVEAFF

size: NA
V: TRBV28
J: TRBJ1-4
D: NA
DNA: TGTGCCAGCAGTTTAGCGGGGATCACTAATGAAAAACTGTTTTTT
CDR3: CASSLAGITNEKLFF

size: NA
V: TRBV30
J: TRBJ1-4
D: NA
DNA: TGTGCCTGGAGGGAGGGGGTAACTAATGAAAAACTGTTTTTT
CDR3: CAWREGVTNEKLFF

size: few
V: TRBV7-9
J: TRBJ1-3
D: NA
DNA: TGTGCCAGCAGCTTAGCGGTGGGAGCAGGAAACACCATATATTTT
CDR3: CASSLAVGAGNTIYF

size: NA
V: TRBV4-3
J: TRBJ2-7
D: TRBD2
DNA: TGCGCCAGCAGCCGGGGGCCGGGAGGGTCCTACGAGCAGTACTTC
CDR3: CASSRGPGGSYEQYF

size: NA
V: TRBV10-3
J: TRBJ2-7
D: NA
DNA: TGTGCCATCAGTGGGCCAGGACCAAGGGCGGAGCAGTACTTC
CDR3: CAISGPGPRAEQYF

size: NA
V: TRBV6-5
J: TRBJ1-2
D: NA
DNA: TGTGCCAGCAGTTCGGGGGCCGGGTATGGCTACACCTTC
CDR3: CASSSGAGYGYTF

size: NA
V: TRBV11-3
J: TRBJ2-7
D: TRBD1
DNA: TGTGCCAGCAGCGCCGGGACAGGGCGAGAGCAGTACTTC
CDR3: CASSAGTGREQYF

size: NA
V: TRBV7-2
J: TRBJ2-1
D: NA
DNA: TGTGCCAGCAGCTTAAACAGCGGGTCCTACAATGAGCAGTTCTTC
CDR3: CASSLNSGSYNEQFF

size: NA
V: TRBV7-3
J: TRBJ2-7
D: TRBD1
DNA: TGTGCCAGCAGCCTAACAGGGGGCGACGAGCAGTACTTC
CDR3: CASSLTGGDEQYF

size: few
V: TRBV30
J: TRBJ2-3
D: TRBD2
DNA: TGTGCCTGGAGCGAGTGGCGGGAGGGCGTAGATACGCAGTATTTT
CDR3: CAWSEWREGVDTQYF

size: NA
V: TRBV27
J: TRBJ2-7
D: NA
DNA: TGTGCCAGCAGCCCACGGGCAGGGCGATACTACGAGCAGTACTTC
CDR3: CASSPRAGRYYEQYF

size: few
V: TRBV7-9
J: TRBJ2-3
D: NA
DNA: TGTGCCAGCAGCTTAGCGCGGCAGGGTTACACAGATACGCAGTATTTT
CDR3: CASSLARQGYTDTQYF

size: NA
V: TRBV7-9
J: TRBJ2-7
D: TRBD1
DNA: TGTGCCAGCAGTTCGGACAGGGGGCTGGGGTACGAGCAGTACTTC
CDR3: CASSSDRGLGYEQYF

size: few
V: TRBV19
J: TRBJ2-3
D: NA
DNA: TGTGCCAGTAGTATCCCAGGACGGACAGATACGCAGTATTTT
CDR3: CASSIPGRTDTQYF

size: NA
V: TRBV7-2
J: TRBJ1-2
D: NA
DNA: TGTGCCAGCAGCTTAGCGTCCAGGATAACCTATGGCTACACCTTC
CDR3: CASSLASRITYGYTF

size: many
V: TRBV5-1
J: TRBJ2-1
D: TRBD2
DNA: TGCGCCAGCAGCTTGTGGCTAGCGGGAGTGGATGAGCAGTTCTTC
CDR3: CASSLWLAGVDEQFF

size: NA
V: TRBV5-1
J: TRBJ2-5
D: TRBD1
DNA: TGCGCCAGCAGCCCGGACAGGGGGGGAGAGACCCAGTACTTC
CDR3: CASSPDRGGETQYF